A selection of T cell receptor beta chains follows, all from one sample in a study of blood T cells in healthy people across ages. TCRdb re-analysed the 5' RACE reads in MiXCR, keeping a single row per CDR3 protein. Of roughly 800,000 distinct CDR3 sequences listed, roughly 24% are singletons. The same sample was also studied in work on T cells of mothers and their children.

The sequenced sample consisted of blood. Receptors originate from a boy younger than 18 in good health. CDR3s leave out the opening cysteine and the closing phenylalanine or tryptophan.

>TRBV4-1|TRBJ2-1
ASNPKASASSYNEQF
>TRBV12-3/TRBV12-4|TRBJ2-2
ASSTGTLNTGELF
>TRBV20-1|TRBJ2-3
SARGRLAGGDTQY
>TRBV20-1|TRBJ2-5
SATAGAGETQY
>TRBV20-1|TRBJ2-1
SALSGGAYNEQF
>TRBV5-1|NA
ASRASFHEQF
>TRBV14|TRBJ2-1
AGSGRGQEQF
>TRBV12-3/TRBV12-4|TRBJ1-3
ASSFGIGNTIY
>TRBV3-1|TRBJ1-6
ASSQAGARVSPLH
>TRBV20-1|TRBJ1-4
SAPYRARGEKLF
>TRBV7-2|TRBJ2-7
ASSLAGVGFEQY
>TRBV13|TRBJ2-1
ASSLREYREQF
>TRBV15|TRBJ2-3
ATSEGRDRDTDTQY
>TRBV19|TRBJ1-2
ASRAPGQGKKCT
>TRBV6-1|TRBJ1-6
ASSPPLGNSPLH
>TRBV24-1|TRBJ1-2
ATSDFGRGISIGYT
>TRBV5-1|NA
ASRPGAGAYNEQF
>TRBV7-2|TRBJ2-1
ASSLGTPDYNEQF
>TRBV11-2|NA
ASSARRTDNEQF
>TRBV5-1|TRBJ2-3
ANNQAGHTDTQY
>TRBV20-1|TRBJ2-7
SAAGEFKQY
>TRBV11-2|TRBJ2-7
ASRDRTADGQY
>TRBV7-6|TRBJ2-7
ASSLAQGASEQY
>TRBV28|TRBJ1-5
ASSSPGTHAARPQH
>TRBV28|TRBJ1-2
ASSNTQGAGYT
>TRBV20-1|TRBJ1-2
SARPDYNYGYT
>TRBV18|TRBJ2-7
ASSPRTANEQY
>TRBV3-1|TRBJ2-1
ASSPSAGSAYNEQF
>TRBV5-1|TRBJ2-5
ASSSGHLNYLGETQY
>TRBV20-1|NA
SANPGAEPIQSEQF
>TRBV20-1|TRBJ2-3
SVSRTSGGSSTDTQY
>TRBV13|NA
ASSQAAAGEQY
>TRBV10-3|TRBJ2-1
AISELTTGQGYNEQF
>TRBV15|TRBJ2-3
ATSRSRGVGTDTQY
>TRBV10-3|TRBJ2-3
AIGEGRDTQY
>TRBV30|TRBJ2-3
AWTLAIVDTQY
>TRBV4-2|TRBJ2-5
ASSRSPGTIQETQY
>TRBV7-2|TRBJ2-5
ASSLTSYEQC
>TRBV20-1|TRBJ1-3
SASGDEGNTIY
>TRBV5-1|TRBJ2-5
ASSRDSTGEGETQY
>TRBV5-1|TRBJ2-2
ASSLDGQKNTGELF
>TRBV10-2|TRBJ2-3
ASKARGGTPGDTQY
>TRBV6-5|TRBJ2-7
ASSFLAGGQHEQY
>TRBV4-1|TRBJ2-4
ASSPRTAPAGENIQY